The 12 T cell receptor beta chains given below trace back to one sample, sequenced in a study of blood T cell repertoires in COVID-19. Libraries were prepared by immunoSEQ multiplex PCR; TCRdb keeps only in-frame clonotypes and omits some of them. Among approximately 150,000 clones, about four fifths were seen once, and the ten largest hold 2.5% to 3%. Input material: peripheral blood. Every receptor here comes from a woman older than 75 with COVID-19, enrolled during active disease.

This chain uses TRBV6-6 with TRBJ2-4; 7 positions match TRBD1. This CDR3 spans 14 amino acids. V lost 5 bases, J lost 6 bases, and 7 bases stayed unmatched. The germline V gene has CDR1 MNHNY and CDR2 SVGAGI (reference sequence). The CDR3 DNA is TGTGCCAGCAGTACAGGGGATGGAAGAAACATTCAGTACTTC. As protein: CASSTGDGRNIQYF.

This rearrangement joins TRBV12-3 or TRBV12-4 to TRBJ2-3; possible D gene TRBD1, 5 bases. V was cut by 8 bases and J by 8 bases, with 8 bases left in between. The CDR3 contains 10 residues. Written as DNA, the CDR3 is TGTGCCAGCGGGGCAGTTACGCAGTATTTT. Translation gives CASGAVTQYF.

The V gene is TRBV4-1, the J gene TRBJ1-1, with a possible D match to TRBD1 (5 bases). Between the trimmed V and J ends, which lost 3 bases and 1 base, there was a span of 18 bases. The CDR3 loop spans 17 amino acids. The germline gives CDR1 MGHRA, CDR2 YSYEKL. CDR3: CASSHPPGGGRNTEAFF. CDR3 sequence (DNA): TGCGCCAGCAGCCACCCCCCCGGGGGAGGTAGGAACACTGAAGCTTTCTTT.

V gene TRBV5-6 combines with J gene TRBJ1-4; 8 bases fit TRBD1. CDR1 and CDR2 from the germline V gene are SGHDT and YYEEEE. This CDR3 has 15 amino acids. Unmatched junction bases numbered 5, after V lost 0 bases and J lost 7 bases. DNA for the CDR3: TGTGCCAGCAGCTTGGGGGCAGGGGGCGGTGAAAAACTGTTTTTT. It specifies CASSLGAGGGEKLFF. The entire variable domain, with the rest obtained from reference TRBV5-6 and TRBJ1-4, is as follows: DAGVTQSPTHLIKTRGQQVTLRCSPKSGHDTVSWYQQALGQGPQFIFQYYEEEERQRGNFPDRFSGHQFPNYSSELNVNALLLGDSALYLCASSLGAGGGEKLFFGSGTQLSVL.

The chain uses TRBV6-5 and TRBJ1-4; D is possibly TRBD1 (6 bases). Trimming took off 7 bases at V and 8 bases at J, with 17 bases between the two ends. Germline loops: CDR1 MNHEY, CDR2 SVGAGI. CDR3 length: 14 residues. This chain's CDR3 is CASNPTGQGEKLFF. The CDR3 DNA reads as TGTGCCAGCAACCCGACAGGCCAAGGGGAAAAACTGTTTTTT.

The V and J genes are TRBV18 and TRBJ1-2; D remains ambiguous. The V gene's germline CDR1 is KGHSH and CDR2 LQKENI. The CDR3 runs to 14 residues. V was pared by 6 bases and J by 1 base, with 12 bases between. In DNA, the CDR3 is TGTGCCAGCTCGTACGTCCCGAGTAACTATGGCTACACCTTC. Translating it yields CASSYVPSNYGYTF.

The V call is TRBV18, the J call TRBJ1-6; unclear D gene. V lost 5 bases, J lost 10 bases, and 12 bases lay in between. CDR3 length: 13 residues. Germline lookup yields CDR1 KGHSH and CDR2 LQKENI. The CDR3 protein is CASSSAGDSPLHF. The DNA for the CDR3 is TGTGCCAGCTCAAGCGCGGGAGACTCACCCCTCCACTTT.

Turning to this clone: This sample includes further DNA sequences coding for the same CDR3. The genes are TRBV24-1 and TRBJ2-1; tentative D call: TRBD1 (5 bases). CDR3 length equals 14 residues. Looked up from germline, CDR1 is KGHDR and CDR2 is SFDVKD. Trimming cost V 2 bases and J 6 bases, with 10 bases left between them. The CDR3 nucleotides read TGTGCCACCAGTGATTCAGGGCTGGTCAATGAGCAGTTCTTC. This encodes CATSDSGLVNEQFF.

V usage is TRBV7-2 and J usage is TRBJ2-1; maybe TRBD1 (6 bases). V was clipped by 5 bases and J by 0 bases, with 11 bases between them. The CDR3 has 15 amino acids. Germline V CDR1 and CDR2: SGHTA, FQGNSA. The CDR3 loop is CASSPQGNSYNEQFF. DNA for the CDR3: TGTGCCAGCAGCCCACAGGGAAACTCCTACAATGAGCAGTTCTTC.

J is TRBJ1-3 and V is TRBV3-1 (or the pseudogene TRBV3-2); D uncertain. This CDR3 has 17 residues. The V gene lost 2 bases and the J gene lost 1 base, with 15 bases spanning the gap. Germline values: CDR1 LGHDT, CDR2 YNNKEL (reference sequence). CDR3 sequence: CASSQFTFTPSGNTIYF. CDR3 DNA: TGTGCCAGCAGCCAATTTACTTTCACGCCATCTGGAAACACCATATATTTT.

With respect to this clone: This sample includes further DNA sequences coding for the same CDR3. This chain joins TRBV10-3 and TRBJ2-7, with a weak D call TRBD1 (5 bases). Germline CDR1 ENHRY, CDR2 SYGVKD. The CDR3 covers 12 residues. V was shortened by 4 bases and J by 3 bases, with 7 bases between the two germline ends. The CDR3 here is CAISVQGYEQYF. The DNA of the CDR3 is TGTGCCATCAGTGTTCAGGGCTACGAGCAGTACTTC.

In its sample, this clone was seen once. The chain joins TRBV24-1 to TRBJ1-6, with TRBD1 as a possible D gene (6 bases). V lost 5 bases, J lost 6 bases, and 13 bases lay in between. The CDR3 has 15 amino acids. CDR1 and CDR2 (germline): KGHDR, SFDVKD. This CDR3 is CATSGDRRFNSPLHF. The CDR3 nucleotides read TGTGCCACCAGTGGTGACAGGAGGTTTAATTCACCCCTCCACTTT.